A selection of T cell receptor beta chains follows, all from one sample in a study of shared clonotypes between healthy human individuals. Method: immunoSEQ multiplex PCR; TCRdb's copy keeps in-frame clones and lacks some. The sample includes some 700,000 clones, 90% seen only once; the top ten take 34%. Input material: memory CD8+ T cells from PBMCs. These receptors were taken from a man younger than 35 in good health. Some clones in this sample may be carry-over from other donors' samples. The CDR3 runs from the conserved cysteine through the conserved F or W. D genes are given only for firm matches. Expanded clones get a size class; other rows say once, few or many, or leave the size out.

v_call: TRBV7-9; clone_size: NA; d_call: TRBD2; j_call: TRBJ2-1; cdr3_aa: CASSRPPGLYYNEQFF; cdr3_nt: TGTGCCAGCAGTCGGCCACCGGGACTATACTACAATGAGCAGTTCTTC
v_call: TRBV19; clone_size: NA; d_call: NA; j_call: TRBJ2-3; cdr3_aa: CASSIWTADTQYF; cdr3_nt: TGTGCCAGTAGTATATGGACCGCAGATACGCAGTATTTT
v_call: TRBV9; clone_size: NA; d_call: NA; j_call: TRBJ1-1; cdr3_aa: CASSPGGRDTEAFF; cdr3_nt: TGTGCCAGCAGCCCCGGGGGTCGGGACACTGAAGCTTTCTTT
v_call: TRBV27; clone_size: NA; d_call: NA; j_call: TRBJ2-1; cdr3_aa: CASSSLATREQLFF; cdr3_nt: TGTGCCAGCAGTTCCCTAGCAACCCGGGAGCAGCTGTTCTTC
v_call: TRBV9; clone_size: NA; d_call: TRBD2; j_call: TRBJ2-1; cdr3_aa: CASSASWGLAGGGYNEQFF; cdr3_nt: TGTGCCAGCAGCGCCTCTTGGGGACTAGCGGGAGGTGGATACAATGAGCAGTTCTTC
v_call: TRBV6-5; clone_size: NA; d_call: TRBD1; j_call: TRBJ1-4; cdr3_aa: CASRITGGTNEKLFF; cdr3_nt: TGTGCCAGCAGGATAACAGGGGGCACTAATGAAAAACTGTTTTTT
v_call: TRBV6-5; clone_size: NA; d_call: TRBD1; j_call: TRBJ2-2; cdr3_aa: CASSYRGLNTGELFF; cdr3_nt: TGTGCCAGCAGTTACAGGGGGCTGAACACCGGGGAGCTGTTTTTT
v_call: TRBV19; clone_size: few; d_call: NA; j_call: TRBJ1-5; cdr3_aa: CASSPTVGHRNQPQHF; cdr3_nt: TGTGCCAGTAGTCCCACCGTGGGACACCGCAATCAGCCCCAGCATTTT
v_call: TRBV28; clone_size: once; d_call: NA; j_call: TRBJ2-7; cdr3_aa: CASSFSRRGFDGYEQYF; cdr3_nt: TGTGCCAGCAGTTTCTCCCGGAGGGGCTTTGACGGGTACGAGCAGTACTTC
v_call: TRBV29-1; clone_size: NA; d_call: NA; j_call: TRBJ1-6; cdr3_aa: CSAKWGSNSPLHF; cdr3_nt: TGCAGCGCCAAATGGGGAAGTAATTCACCCCTCCACTTT
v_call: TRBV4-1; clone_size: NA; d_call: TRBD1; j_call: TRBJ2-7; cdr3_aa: CASSQDWTGKTYEQYF; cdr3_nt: TGCGCCAGCAGCCAAGATTGGACAGGGAAAACCTACGAGCAGTACTTC
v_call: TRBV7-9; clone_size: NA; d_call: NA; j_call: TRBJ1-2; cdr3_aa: CARDRWTADNYGYTF; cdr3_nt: TGTGCCAGAGACCGGTGGACCGCCGACAACTATGGCTACACCTTC
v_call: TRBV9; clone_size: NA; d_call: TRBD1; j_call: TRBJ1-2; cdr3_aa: CASSVTGTGASNYGYTF; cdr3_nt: TGTGCCAGCAGCGTAACCGGGACAGGGGCCTCTAACTATGGCTACACCTTC
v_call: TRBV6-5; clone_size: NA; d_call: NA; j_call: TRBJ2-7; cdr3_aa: CASSYFSRTSYEQYF; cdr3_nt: TGTGCCAGCAGTTACTTCTCCCGGACCTCCTACGAGCAGTACTTC
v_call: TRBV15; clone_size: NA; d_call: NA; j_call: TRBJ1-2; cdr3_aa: CATSRDRSQGSLYGYTF; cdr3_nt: TGTGCCACCAGCAGAGATCGGTCACAGGGATCCCTCTATGGCTACACCTTC
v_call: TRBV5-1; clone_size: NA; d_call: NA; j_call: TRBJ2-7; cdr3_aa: CASSLERSSYEQYF; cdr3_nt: TGCGCCAGCAGCTTGGAACGGAGTAGCTACGAGCAGTACTTC
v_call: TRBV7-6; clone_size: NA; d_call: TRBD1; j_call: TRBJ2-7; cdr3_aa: CASSARDREVNEQYF; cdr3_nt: TGTGCCAGCAGCGCAAGGGACAGGGAGGTGAACGAGCAGTACTTC
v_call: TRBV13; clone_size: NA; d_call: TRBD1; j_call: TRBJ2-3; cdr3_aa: CASSLAGTERHTQYF; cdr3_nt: TGTGCCAGCAGCTTAGCCGGGACAGAGAGACATACGCAGTATTTT
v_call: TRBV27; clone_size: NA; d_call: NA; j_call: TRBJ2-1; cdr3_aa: CASSFLGDEQFF; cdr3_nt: TGTGCCAGCAGTTTCTTGGGAGATGAGCAGTTCTTC
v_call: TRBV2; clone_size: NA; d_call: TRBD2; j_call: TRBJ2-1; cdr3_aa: CATVAGVFNEQFF; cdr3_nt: TGTGCCACCGTAGCGGGAGTTTTTAATGAGCAGTTCTTC
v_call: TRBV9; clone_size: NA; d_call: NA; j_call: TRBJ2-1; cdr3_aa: CASSVWGASSYNEQFF; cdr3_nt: TGTGCCAGCAGCGTTTGGGGCGCGAGCTCCTACAATGAGCAGTTCTTC
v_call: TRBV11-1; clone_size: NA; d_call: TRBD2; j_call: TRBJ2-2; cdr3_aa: CASRGREPPGELFF; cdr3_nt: TGTGCCAGCAGAGGGCGGGAGCCGCCCGGGGAGCTGTTTTTT
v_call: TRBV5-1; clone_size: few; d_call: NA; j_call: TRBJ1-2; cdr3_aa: CASSPEDSYGYTF; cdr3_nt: TGCGCCAGCAGCCCGGAAGACAGCTATGGCTACACCTTC
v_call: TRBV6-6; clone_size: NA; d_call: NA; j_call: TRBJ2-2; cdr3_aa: CASEGQATGELFF; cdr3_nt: TGTGCCAGCGAGGGTCAGGCCACCGGGGAGCTGTTTTTT
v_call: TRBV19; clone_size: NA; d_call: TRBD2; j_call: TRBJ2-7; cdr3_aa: CASSIDRGGTSYEQYF; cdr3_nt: TGTGCCAGTAGTATAGATCGCGGGGGGACCTCCTACGAGCAGTACTTC
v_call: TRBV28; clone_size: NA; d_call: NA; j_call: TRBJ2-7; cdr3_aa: CASKQEGLYEQYF; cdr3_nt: TGTGCCAGTAAACAGGAGGGTCTATACGAGCAGTACTTC
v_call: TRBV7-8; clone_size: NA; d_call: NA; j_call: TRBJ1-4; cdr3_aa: CASRSRDLSEKLFF; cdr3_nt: TGTGCCAGCCGGAGTAGAGATCTTAGTGAAAAACTGTTTTTT
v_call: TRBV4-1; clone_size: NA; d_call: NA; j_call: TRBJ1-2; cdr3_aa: CASSPRDLWEYGYTF; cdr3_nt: TGCGCCAGCAGCCCGAGGGACCTATGGGAATATGGCTACACCTTC
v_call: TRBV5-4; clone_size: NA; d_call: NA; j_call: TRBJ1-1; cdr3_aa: CASSSVPSKLNTEAFF; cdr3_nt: TGTGCCAGCAGCTCGGTCCCCTCAAAACTGAACACTGAAGCTTTCTTT
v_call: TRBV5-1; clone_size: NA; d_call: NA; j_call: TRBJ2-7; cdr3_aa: CASSPFRETSYEQYF; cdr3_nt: TGCGCCAGCAGCCCCTTCCGGGAGACCTCCTACGAGCAGTACTTC
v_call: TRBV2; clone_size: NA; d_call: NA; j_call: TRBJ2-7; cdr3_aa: CASIPTGLNSYEQYF; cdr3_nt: TGTGCCAGCATCCCTACAGGGTTGAACTCCTACGAGCAGTACTTC
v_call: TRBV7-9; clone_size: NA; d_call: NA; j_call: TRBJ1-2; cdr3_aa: CASSFMPSTPTVNGYTF; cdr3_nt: TGTGCCAGCAGCTTTATGCCGTCCACGCCGACCGTTAATGGCTACACCTTC
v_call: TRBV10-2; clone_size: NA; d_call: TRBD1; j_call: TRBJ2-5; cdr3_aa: CASKNRGFGETQYF; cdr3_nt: TGCGCCAGCAAAAACAGGGGGTTTGGGGAGACCCAGTACTTC
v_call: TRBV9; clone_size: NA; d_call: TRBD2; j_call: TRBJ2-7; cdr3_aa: CASSVEAGGREQYF; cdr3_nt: TGTGCCAGCAGCGTAGAGGCGGGAGGTCGCGAGCAGTACTTC
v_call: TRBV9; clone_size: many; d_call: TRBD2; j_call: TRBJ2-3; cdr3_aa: CASSVLAGPTDTQYF; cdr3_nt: TGTGCCAGCAGCGTCTTAGCGGGGCCCACAGATACGCAGTATTTT
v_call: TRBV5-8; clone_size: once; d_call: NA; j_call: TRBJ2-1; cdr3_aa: CASSSSGNEQFF; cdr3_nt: TGTGCCAGCAGCTCGTCCGGAAATGAGCAGTTCTTC
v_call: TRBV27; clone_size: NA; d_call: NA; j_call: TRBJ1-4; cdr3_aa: CASSFIGGNQKLFF; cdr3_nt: TGTGCCAGCAGTTTTATCGGGGGGAATCAGAAACTGTTTTTT
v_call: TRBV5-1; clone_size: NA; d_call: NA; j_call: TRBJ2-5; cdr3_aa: CASSLEETQYF; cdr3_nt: TGCGCCAGCAGCTTGGAAGAGACCCAGTACTTC
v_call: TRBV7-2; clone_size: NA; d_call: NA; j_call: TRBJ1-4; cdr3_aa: CASSLELKRGYNEKLFF; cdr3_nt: TGTGCCAGCAGCTTAGAGTTAAAAAGAGGGTATAATGAAAAACTGTTTTTT
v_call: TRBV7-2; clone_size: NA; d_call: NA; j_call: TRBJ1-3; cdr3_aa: CASSLGWNSGNTIYF; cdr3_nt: TGTGCCAGCAGCTTAGGCTGGAACTCTGGAAACACCATATATTTT
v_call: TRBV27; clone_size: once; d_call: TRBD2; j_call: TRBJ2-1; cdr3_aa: CASGPGGEQFF; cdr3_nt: TGTGCCAGCGGGCCGGGGGGGGAGCAGTTCTTC
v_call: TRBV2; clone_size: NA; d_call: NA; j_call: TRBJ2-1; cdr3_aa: CASTTGSWTYNEQFF; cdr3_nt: TGTGCCAGCACCACCGGGAGTTGGACCTACAATGAGCAGTTCTTC
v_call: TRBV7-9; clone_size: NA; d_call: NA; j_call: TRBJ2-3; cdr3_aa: CASSRDQSSTDTQYF; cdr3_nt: TGTGCCAGCAGCCGGGACCAATCTAGCACAGATACGCAGTATTTT
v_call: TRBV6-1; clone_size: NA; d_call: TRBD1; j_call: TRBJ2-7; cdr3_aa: CASTWDRRSYEQYF; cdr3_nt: TGTGCCAGCACGTGGGACAGACGGTCCTACGAGCAGTACTTC
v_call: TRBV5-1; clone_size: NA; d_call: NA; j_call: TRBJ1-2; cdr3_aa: CASSPGRIYGYTF; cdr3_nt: TGCGCCAGCAGCCCCGGCCGAATCTATGGCTACACCTTC
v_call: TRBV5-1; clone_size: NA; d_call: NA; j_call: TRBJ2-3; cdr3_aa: CASSYGPSPDTQYF; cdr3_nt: TGCGCCAGCAGCTACGGGCCGAGCCCCGATACGCAGTATTTT
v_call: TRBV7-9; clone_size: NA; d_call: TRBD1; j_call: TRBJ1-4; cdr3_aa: CASSSGTGGADEKLFF; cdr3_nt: TGTGCCAGCAGCTCCGGGACAGGGGGCGCGGATGAAAAACTGTTTTTT
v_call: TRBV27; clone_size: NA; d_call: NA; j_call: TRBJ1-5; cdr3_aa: CASSLSPGRSNQPQHF; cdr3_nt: TGTGCCAGCAGTTTATCACCCGGGCGCAGCAATCAGCCCCAGCATTTT
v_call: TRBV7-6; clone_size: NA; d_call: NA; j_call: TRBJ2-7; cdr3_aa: CAGSQGGLPYEQYF; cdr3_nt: TGTGCCGGCAGCCAAGGTGGCTTACCCTACGAGCAGTACTTC
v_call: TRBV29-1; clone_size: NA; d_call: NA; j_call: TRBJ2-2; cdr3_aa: CSVEDSGPRNTGELFF; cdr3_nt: TGCAGCGTTGAAGATAGCGGCCCTAGGAACACCGGGGAGCTGTTTTTT
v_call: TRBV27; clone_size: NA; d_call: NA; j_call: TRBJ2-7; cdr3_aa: CASSPQGYLGEQYF; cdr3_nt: TGTGCCAGCAGTCCTCAGGGATATCTCGGAGAGCAGTACTTC
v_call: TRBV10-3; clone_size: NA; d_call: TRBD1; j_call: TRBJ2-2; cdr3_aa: CALGRQGSTGELFF; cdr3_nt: TGTGCATTGGGGAGACAGGGGTCCACCGGGGAGCTGTTTTTT
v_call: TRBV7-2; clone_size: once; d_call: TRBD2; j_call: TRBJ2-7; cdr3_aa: CASSFYGRIYEQYF; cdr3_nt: TGTGCCAGCAGCTTCTACGGGAGGATCTACGAGCAGTACTTC